The clone carrying this T cell receptor (beta chain) was observed at least ten times. Antigen specificity is unknown. Molecular barcoded adaptors covering alpha/delta and beta/gamma chains were used on approximately 400 ng RNA. MiXCR was run by TCRdb on the reads, yielding one entry per CDR3 protein. This table holds some 130,000 distinct CDR3 sequences, approximately 13% found once. These data are taken from a study of read filtering for tumor transcriptome and immune sequencing. Trimming pared 7 bases from V and 1 base from J, leaving 14 bases between. The CDR3 extends over 15 amino acids. Per the germline V gene, CDR1 is SEHNR and CDR2 is FQNEAQ (reference sequence). Whole-study results and caveats: Without single-read clonotypes, shared clonotype proportions correlated more between IR-seq and RNA-seq. RNA-seq captured clonotypes less deeply and reliably than IR-seq.

The TCR was taken from a donor at least 40 years old with multiple myeloma. Material for sequencing was a population of CD138-negative cells sorted from bone marrow. The gene calls are TRBV7-9 and TRBJ2-1; maybe TRBD1 (6 bases). The CDR3 DNA is TGTGCCAGCAACCCGACAGGCCTATCCTACAATGAGCAGTTCTTC. Residues: CASNPTGLSYNEQFF.